This entry concerns a single TCR beta chain. The antigen remains undetermined. The source of the sample is a study of vaccination and CD4 T cells after COVID-19. About the study: Nasal swab PCR had shown SARS-CoV-2 positivity in the convalescent patients (roughly 10 mild cases, one severe case). Control cultures were given a CEFX pool, an HIV-1 Nef pool, or no peptide.

Trimming took off 2 bases at V and 3 bases at J, with 8 bases between the two ends. The germline gives CDR1 MNHEY, CDR2 SVGEGT. CDR3 size: 13 residues. With the Oncomine TCR Beta short-read assay, DNA from cultured CD4+ T cells was sequenced. The authors extracted genomic DNA from cultured CD4+ T cells. TCRdb reanalysed the PCR reads using MiXCR and keeps one entry per CDR3 protein. Of about 26,000 distinct CDR3 sequences in the sample, about 40% were seen once. Noted treatment: roughly ten-day PBMC culture with coronavirus spike peptide pools or control peptides (ViraFEST assay). Positive PCR results dated from March to December 2020, before the US Alpha, Beta and Delta variants.

Input material: CD4+ T cells from blood, cultured in vitro. The sequence was obtained from a human donor who had recovered from COVID-19. The rearrangement uses TRBV6-2 or TRBV6-3 and TRBJ2-7; D remains ambiguous. The CDR3 sequence: CASSYGINYEQYF. The CDR3 region has the DNA TGTGCCAGCAGTTACGGAATAAACTACGAGCAGTACTTC.